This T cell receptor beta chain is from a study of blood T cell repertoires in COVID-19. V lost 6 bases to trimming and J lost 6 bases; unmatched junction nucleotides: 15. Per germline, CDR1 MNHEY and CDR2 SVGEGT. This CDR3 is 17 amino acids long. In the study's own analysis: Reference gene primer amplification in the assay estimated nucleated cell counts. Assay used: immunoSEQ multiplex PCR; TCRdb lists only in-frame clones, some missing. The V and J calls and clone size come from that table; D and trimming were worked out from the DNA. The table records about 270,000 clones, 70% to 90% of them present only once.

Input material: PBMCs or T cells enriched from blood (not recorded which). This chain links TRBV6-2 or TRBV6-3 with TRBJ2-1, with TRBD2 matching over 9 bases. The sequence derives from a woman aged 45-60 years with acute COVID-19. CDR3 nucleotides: TGTGCCAGCAGCCCTAGATCAGGCCTAGCGGGGTTCAATGAGCAGTTCTTC. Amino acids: CASSPRSGLAGFNEQFF.